These T cell receptor beta chains were read from a single sample in a study of T cell responses to AZD1222 COVID-19 vaccine. Method: immunoSEQ multiplex PCR; TCRdb's copy keeps in-frame clones and lacks some. There are over 150,000 clones in the sample; 90% to 95% occur only once, and roughly 1% lies in the top ten. The source material was peripheral blood, sampled 28 days after the second dose of the MenACWY control vaccine. All receptors derive from an adult who received the MenACWY meningococcal vaccine as a control. CDR3s include the opening cysteine and the closing phenylalanine or tryptophan. D genes are given only for firm matches. Size is omitted from some rows. Given values are once, few, many or a class for expanded clones.

CASRGTGSEYYGYTF	TGTGCCAGCAGGGGGACAGGGTCGGAATACTATGGCTACACCTTC	-	TRBD1	TRBJ1-2	TRBV5-4
CASSTEEAGYEQYF	TGTGCCAGCAGCACCGAAGAGGCCGGCTACGAGCAGTACTTC	-	-	TRBJ2-7	TRBV4-2
CALRPQGASPLHF	TGTGCCCTTAGGCCACAGGGAGCTTCACCCCTCCACTTT	-	-	TRBJ1-6	TRBV2
CASSEQGGTGELFF	TGTGCCAGCAGCGAGCAGGGAGGAACCGGGGAGCTGTTTTTT	-	-	TRBJ2-2	TRBV9
CASTKGVGLNYGYTF	TGTGCCAGTACCAAAGGTGTGGGCCTTAACTATGGCTACACCTTC	few	-	TRBJ1-2	TRBV19
CASSLRDRINYGYTF	TGTGCCAGCAGCTTGAGGGACAGGATTAACTATGGCTACACCTTC	-	TRBD1	TRBJ1-2	TRBV5-6
CSATDGTYYGYTF	TGCAGCGCAACGGACGGGACCTACTATGGCTACACCTTC	-	-	TRBJ1-2	TRBV29-1
CASSYSGAENEQFF	TGTGCCAGCAGTTACTCAGGGGCTGAGAATGAGCAGTTCTTC	-	-	TRBJ2-1	TRBV6-2/TRBV6-3
CASSADNEKLFF	TGTGCCAGCAGCGCTGATAATGAAAAACTGTTTTTT	-	-	TRBJ1-4	TRBV5-4
CASSLARDTF	TGTGCCAGCAGCTTGGCCAGGGATACCTTC	-	-	TRBJ1-2	TRBV5-8
CASSLVRSPLHF	TGTGCCAGCAGTTTGGTCCGGTCACCCCTCCACTTT	-	-	TRBJ1-6	TRBV12-3/TRBV12-4
CASSPRDRAYEQYF	TGCGCCAGCAGCCCGCGGGACAGAGCCTACGAGCAGTACTTC	-	-	TRBJ2-7	TRBV4-3
CASSVEASYGRTGQYEQYF	TGTGCCAGCAGCGTAGAGGCGAGCTATGGGAGGACAGGCCAATACGAGCAGTACTTC	-	-	TRBJ2-7	TRBV9
CASSLWGRPGELFF	TGTGCCAGCAGCTTGTGGGGCCGACCCGGGGAGCTGTTTTTT	once	-	TRBJ2-2	TRBV5-6
CASSESPNIRGGEKLFF	TGTGCCAGCAGCGAGTCTCCCAATATCAGGGGCGGGGAAAAACTGTTTTTT	-	-	TRBJ1-4	TRBV9
CASSFTGGGEEQFF	TGTGCCAGCTCATTCACCGGTGGGGGGGAAGAGCAGTTCTTC	-	TRBD2	TRBJ2-1	TRBV18
CASSRTDTQYF	TGTGCCAGCAGCCGAACAGATACGCAGTATTTT	-	-	TRBJ2-3	TRBV11-2
CAISGGLAKYQETQYF	TGTGCCATCAGTGGGGGACTAGCTAAATATCAAGAGACCCAGTACTTC	-	TRBD2	TRBJ2-5	TRBV10-3
CASSLAGGEAFF	TGTGCCAGCAGCCTGGCCGGGGGTGAAGCTTTCTTT	-	-	TRBJ1-1	TRBV12-3/TRBV12-4
CASSLSDRDTEAFF	TGTGCCAGCAGTTTGTCGGACAGGGACACTGAAGCTTTCTTT	-	TRBD1	TRBJ1-1	TRBV28
CASSLKQGAHLGYGYTF	TGTGCCAGCTCACTCAAACAGGGGGCCCACCTCGGCTATGGCTACACCTTC	-	TRBD1	TRBJ1-2	TRBV18
CVSSDREEKLFF	TGTGTCAGTAGTGACAGGGAGGAAAAACTGTTTTTT	-	TRBD1	TRBJ1-4	TRBV19
CASSTQTGTVYNEQFF	TGTGCCAGCAGCACCCAGACAGGGACGGTATACAATGAGCAGTTCTTC	-	TRBD1	TRBJ2-1	TRBV7-6
CASSLTGSSYNEQFF	TGTGCCAGCAGCTTAACAGGGAGCTCCTACAATGAGCAGTTCTTC	-	-	TRBJ2-1	TRBV5-5
CSATGYGYTF	TGCAGTGCTACAGGCTATGGCTACACCTTC	-	-	TRBJ1-2	TRBV20-1